This entry is about one T cell receptor (beta chain). No cognate antigen has been identified for it. No base qualities exist here, and no much larger clone lies one base off it. Stable Graves' hyperthyroidism was defined as no progression to ophthalmopathy during 18 months of follow-up. Hyperthyroidism patients were newly diagnosed, with disease duration under 2 months, and aged 18 to 65 years. The study excluded patients with uncontrolled infections, other autoimmune diseases, pregnancy or lactation. Diagnoses were based on clinical symptoms, serum thyroxine and TRAb, thyroid ultrasound and orbital computed tomography. Ficoll-Paque density gradient centrifugation was used to isolate PBMCs from under 11 ml of fresh peripheral blood. Total RNA was extracted with Trizol reagent, and quality was checked on an Agilent 2100 Bioanalyzer. The TCR beta CDR3 regions were amplified from RNA transcripts. The TCR CDR3 was subjected to a first round of RT-PCR using the HTBI primer set and the Qiagen OneStep RT-PCR kit. A second multiplex PCR round built the libraries, followed by size selection and purification. Sequencing of the libraries was done on an Illumina HiSeq2000 using paired-end 100 bp reads. The study's own analysis went as follows. Raw data were processed with SOAPnuke, discarding reads with adapters, uncalled bases, mean Phred below 15, or no exact constant-primer or identifier match. High-quality paired reads were merged with COPE v1.2.5, and unique nucleotide sequences were defined as clonotypes. MiTCR v1.1 was used to align the clonotypes against IMGT TRBV, TRBD and TRBJ reference segments. Only V-J combinations with frequency above 0.0001, covering 99% to 99.2% of repertoires, were analysed. The TCS score was defined as the ratio of F50 (clonal expansion) to E x V (chaos), calculated using BLOSUM62-based TCRdist between CDR3 peptides within each V-J. Welch's t-statistics and random forest reduced around 550 V-J features to about 13, which were used in a naive Bayes classifier (R e1071). TCRdb reanalyzed the raw reads on its own, using fastp at Q25 for trimming and MiXCR for clone calling, and kept in-frame beta chains. Every entry covers one CDR3 protein and lists the most common genes and DNA from its rows. V and J calls and clone size were set by TCRdb, not the authors. A total of some 700,000 distinct CDR3 sequences appear in this sample, 17% of them only once. Together, the top ten hold 15% to 17% of the sample.

This entry is derived from a study of T cells in Graves' hyperthyroidism and ophthalmopathy (dated by TCRdb to the late 2010s). Context from the whole study: Peripheral blood was sampled at the time of initial diagnosis, prior to any treatment. A discovery cohort of around 98 patients, about 43 with Graves' ophthalmopathy and more than 55 with stable Graves' hyperthyroidism, was used to find distinguishing TCR V-J signatures. Whether ophthalmopathy could be predicted prospectively was tested in an independent validation cohort made up of 18 hyperthyroidism patients plus 17 patients who later progressed to ophthalmopathy. For training and testing, the 110 or so patients in the discovery cohort were randomly divided in a 7:3 ratio. In addition, the study compared T-cell repertoires in thyroid tissue and in blood from about six Graves' hyperthyroidism patients. After blood sampling, hyperthyroidism patients were treated with methimazole at a starting dose of 30 mg daily, and ophthalmopathy patients were treated with high-dose intravenous methylprednisolone. TCR Vbeta CDR3 sequencing of 120 to 150 peripheral blood samples (under 45 ophthalmopathy, roughly 74 hyperthyroidism and some 17 progressor patients) is reported in the paper.

The full study reports these points: Blood samples also contained most of the expanded thyroid clonotypes (frequency above 0.001), which suggests that blood repertoires may reflect thyroid immune responses. A 13 V-J signature model separated ophthalmopathy from stable hyperthyroidism, with around 90% sensitivity and about 81% specificity in cross-validation and 80%/75% in testing. In validation, the model predicted progression to ophthalmopathy with around 71% sensitivity and roughly 75% specificity, a median of around six months before onset. No statistical method was used to set the sample size in advance, and investigators knew the group allocation.

CDR1 LNHDA and CDR2 SQIVND are derived from the germline V gene (reference sequence). The cysteine opens and the phenylalanine closes a CDR3 of 14 amino acids. CDR3 DNA is the only sequence kept; it has 42 bases, read in frame from the first base. V lost 5 bases and J lost 3 bases; the stretch between them is 14 bases long. Sequencing was done on a sample of blood. This clonotype was obtained from a man in his fifties with Graves' hyperthyroidism. The chain joins TRBV19 to TRBJ2-7, and possibly TRBD2, on 5 matching bases. The CDR3 region has the sequence CASSPSGENYEQYF. The nucleotide sequence is given as TGTGCCAGTAGTCCAAGTGGGGAGAACTACGAGCAGTACTTC.